The TCR beta chain under discussion was sequenced for a study of T cells in women clearing cervical HPV infection. Overall study: Blood came at first lesion visit for cases, post-clearance for controls.

V lost 2 bases and J lost 2; bases outside the gene matches: 5. The CDR3 length is 15 residues. Germline values: CDR1 MGHRA, CDR2 YSYEKL. Comment on this clone: Its antigen remains unidentified. The read terminates 3 residues ahead of where the CDR3 ends, so the germline J gene completes it.

The study's findings and limits: Cases carried less TRBV6-7 than controls: roughly 0.11% versus 0.16%. It is unknown whether associations predate infection; no effector/memory or HPV-specific sorting.

All participants had a single incident cervical HPV16 infection, and prevalent HPV16 infections were excluded. Libraries were prepared by immunoSEQ multiplex PCR; TCRdb keeps only in-frame clonotypes and omits some of them. The sample table includes roughly 21,000 clones. This rearrangement joins TRBV4-1 to TRBJ2-5; TRBD1 aligns across 7 bases. Sequencing input: blood buffy coat. This TCR was sampled from a woman between 18 and 75 years old with a cervical HPV16 infection that either progressed to CIN3+ or cleared (not recorded which). The CDR3 reads CASSQIGTVQETQYF. The part of the CDR3 DNA that was read is TGCGCCAGCAGCCAAATCGGGACAGTGCAAGAGACC.